This entry lists 7 T cell receptor beta chains sequenced from one sample in a study of regulatory T cells in long-lasting Graves disease. Time point specified: persistent/refractory GD, antithyroid drugs over 5 years with positive TRAb. The authors made the TCR library using RNA they extracted from PBMCs. Investigators prepared the TCR beta libraries by applying iRepertoire HTBI primers and Arm-PCR of CDR3 regions. MiXCR was run by TCRdb on the multiplex PCR reads, yielding one entry per CDR3 protein. The data hold approximately 690,000 distinct CDR3 sequences, with around 30% observed a single time. The sample in question was peripheral blood mononuclear cells (PBMCs), obtained when the disease was refractory, from a patient treated with antithyroid drugs. These receptors were taken from a female donor with Graves disease.

The chain uses TRBV13 and TRBJ2-5, with D unclear. This CDR3 is built from 13 residues. Germline V lookup: CDR1 PRHDT, CDR2 FYEKMQ (reference sequence). Trimming removed 5 bases at V and 2 bases at J, with 9 bases between. CDR3 loop: CASSADDQETQYF. In DNA form, the CDR3 reads TGTGCCAGCAGCGCAGACGATCAAGAGACCCAGTACTTC. Drawing the rest from reference TRBV13 and TRBJ2-5, the complete variable domain is AAGVIQSPRHLIKEKRETATLKCYPIPRHDTVYWYQQGPGQDPQFLISFYEKMQSDKGSIPDRFSAQQFSDYHSELNMSSLELGDSALYFCASSADDQETQYFGPGTRLLVL.

This clonotype showed up just a few times. The gene calls are TRBV2 and TRBJ1-5; a possible D gene is TRBD1 (5 bases). V dropped 5 bases and J dropped 3 bases, with 14 bases sitting between them. CDR3 size: 15 residues. Germline V gives CDR1 SNHLY, CDR2 FYNNEI. The CDR3 sequence: CASSPAGIHNQPQHF. CDR3 nucleotide sequence: TGTGCCAGCAGTCCCGCAGGGATTCACAATCAGCCCCAGCATTTT. The variable domain in full, with the rest retrieved from reference TRBV2 and TRBJ1-5, is EPEVTQTPSHQVTQMGQEVILRCVPISNHLYFYWYRQILGQKVEFLVSFYNNEISEKSEIFDDQFSVERPDGSNFTLKIRSTKLEDSAMYFCASSPAGIHNQPQHFGDGTRLSIL.

Only a few counts were recorded for this clonotype. V and J are TRBV2 and TRBJ1-1; D call uncertain. The V gene's germline CDR1 is SNHLY and CDR2 FYNNEI. There are 15 residues in the CDR3. V was cut by 6 bases and J by 0 bases, with 14 bases left in between. DNA of the CDR3: TGTGCCAGCAGCCCTGCCACGGGGTTGAACACTGAAGCTTTCTTT. Its protein is CASSPATGLNTEAFF.

CDR3 bases: TGCGCCAGCAGCGCCCAACCCGACGGGGCCCTCTATGGCTACACCTTC. It encodes CASSAQPDGALYGYTF. The gene calls are TRBV5-1 and TRBJ1-2; D may be TRBD1 (5 bases). This CDR3 is built from 16 residues. CDR1 and CDR2 (germline): SGHRS, YFSETQ. V lost 4 bases and J 4 bases, leaving 20 bases between the germline ends.

This chain connects TRBV12-3 or TRBV12-4 to TRBJ1-2; tentative D call: TRBD1 (6 bases). V lost 2 bases and J 10 bases, leaving 14 bases between the germline ends. This CDR3 has 13 amino acids. The CDR3, as DNA: TGTGCCAGCAGTTTACGCAGGGGAACTGTCTACACCTTC. It encodes CASSLRRGTVYTF.

The V call is TRBV15, the J call TRBJ1-5; a weak D match, TRBD1 (6 bases). The germline V gene has CDR1 LNHNV and CDR2 YYDKDF (reference sequence). CDR3 length: 15 amino acids. The germline V and J ends were trimmed by 0 bases and 5 bases, with 11 bases remaining between them. This CDR3 is CATSRDRQVDQPQHF. CDR3 in DNA: TGTGCCACCAGCAGAGACCGACAGGTCGATCAGCCCCAGCATTTT.

This clonotype was seen more than once but under ten times. This sequence joins TRBV27 and TRBJ1-5; 9 bases match TRBD1. The length of the CDR3 is 14 residues. CDR1 is MNHEY, CDR2 SMNVEV, per germline (reference sequence). Losses at the gene ends were 8 bases for V and 6 bases for J; bases not matched to a gene: 8. In DNA, the CDR3 is TGTGCCAGCGGAACAGGGGGCGGGGGTCAGCCCCAGCATTTT. Residues: CASGTGGGGQPQHF.